The present TCR beta chain was sequenced within a study of blood T cell repertoires in COVID-19. Measured with immunoSEQ multiplex PCR; TCRdb has only the in-frame clones, and not every one. This table has about 110,000 clones, 76% appearing once. The germline gives CDR1 MNHEY, CDR2 SMNVEV (reference sequence). The CDR3 covers 16 residues. V was clipped by 3 bases and J by 4 bases; unmatched bases: 8. The receptor comes from a man at least 80 years old with COVID-19, enrolled during active disease. The chain uses TRBV27 and TRBJ2-2, with 7 bases matching TRBD1. The sample was peripheral blood. The CDR3 loop is CASSFVPRGPTGELFF. CDR3 DNA sequence: TGTGCCAGCAGTTTCGTCCCTAGGGGGCCCACCGGGGAGCTGTTTTTT.